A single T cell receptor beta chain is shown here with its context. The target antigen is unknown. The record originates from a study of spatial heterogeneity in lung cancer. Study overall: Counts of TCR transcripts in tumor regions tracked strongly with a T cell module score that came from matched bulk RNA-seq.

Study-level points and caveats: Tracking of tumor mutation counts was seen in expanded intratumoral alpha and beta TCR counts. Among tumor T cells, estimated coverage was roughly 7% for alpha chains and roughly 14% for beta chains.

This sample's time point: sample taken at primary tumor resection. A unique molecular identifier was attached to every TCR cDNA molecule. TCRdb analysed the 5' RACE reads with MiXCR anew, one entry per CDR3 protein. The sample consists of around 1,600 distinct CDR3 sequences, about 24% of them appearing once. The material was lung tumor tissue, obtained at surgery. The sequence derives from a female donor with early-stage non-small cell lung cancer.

The CDR3 DNA sequence: TGTGCCTGGAGTGTCGGAACAGAGAATCAGCCCCAGCATTTT. The encoded protein is CAWSVGTENQPQHF. V usage is TRBV30 and J usage is TRBJ1-5; D ambiguous. The CDR3 is 14 amino acids. The germline V gene encodes CDR1 GTSNPN and CDR2 SVGIG (reference sequence). V lost 0 bases and J 4 bases, leaving 10 bases between the germline ends.